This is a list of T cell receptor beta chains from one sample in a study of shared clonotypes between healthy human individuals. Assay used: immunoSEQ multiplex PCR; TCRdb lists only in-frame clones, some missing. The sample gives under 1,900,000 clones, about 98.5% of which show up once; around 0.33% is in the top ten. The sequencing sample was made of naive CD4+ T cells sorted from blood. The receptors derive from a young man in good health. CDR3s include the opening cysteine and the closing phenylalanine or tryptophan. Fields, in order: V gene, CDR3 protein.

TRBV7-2,CASSLGTGTQPQHF
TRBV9,CASSVGGLASYNEQFF
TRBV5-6,CASSRQGEYGYTF
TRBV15,CATSRGLAGGVGELFF
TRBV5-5,CASSGGTSGRVDVLDTQYF
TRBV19,CASSITGQETQYF
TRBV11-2,CASRRLAGGPVEQFF
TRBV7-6,CASSLFTRTGLSNQPQHF
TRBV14,CASSQNQGANTNEQFF
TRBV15,CATSRPGRSSYEQYF
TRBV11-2,CASSFRRDREVKLFF
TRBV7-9,CASSFPSAGRGGNYEQYF
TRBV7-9,CASSVPTGGTDTQYF
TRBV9,CASSVEAGSSYEQYF
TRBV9,CASSPGPITGELFF
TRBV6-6,CATRKGPNTEAFF
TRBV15,CATSRDLGQGVRANYGYTF
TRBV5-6,CASSLWDQETQYF
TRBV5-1,CASSSAGQETQYF
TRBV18,CASSPLDPPEKLFF
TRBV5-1,CASSKGTDYNEQFF
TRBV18,CASSTEPGTGDYEQYF
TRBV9,CASSPDRGVQTQYF
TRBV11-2,CASSPRAGEETQYF
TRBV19,CASSKSQGLAGGMTYNEQFF
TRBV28,CASTPVPFRSGYTF
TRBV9,CASSVQQGLGSDEQYF
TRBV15,CATSRVGVGNYEQYF
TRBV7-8,CASSWGAGTAYEQYF
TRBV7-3,CASSLTGGSYNEQFF
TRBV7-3,CASLTATPGEQYF
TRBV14,CASSPRGTVYNEQFF
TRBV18,CASSPGQGAFETQYF
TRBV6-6,CASWGELNTEAFF
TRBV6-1,CASTYGTTSRGEQFF
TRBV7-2,CASSLELRGSGYTF
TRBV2,CASSGGGNTEAFF
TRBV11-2,CASSLAYGYTF
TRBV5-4,CASWATSTDTQYF
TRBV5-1,CASSSTGTSTGELFF
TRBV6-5,CASSYSELAKNIQYF
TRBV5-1,CASSTTGGETQYF
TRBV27,CASSQRVNWGTGELFF
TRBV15,CATSRQGIGANVLTF
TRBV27,CASSLMGLGNEQFF
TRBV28,CASSLGGLGTDTQYF
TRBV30,CAWSKNGYTF
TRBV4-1,CASSQKRGEANRDYGYTF
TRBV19,CASKSADRSNQPQHF
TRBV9,CASSAQPGSTEQYF
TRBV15,CATSRSSSGLALIVEQFF